This T cell receptor (beta chain) is drawn from a study of identical twins. The sample holds many counts of this clonotype. Its antigen is unknown. From germline, CDR1 is SEHNR and CDR2 FQNEAQ (reference sequence). Between the trimmed V and J ends, which lost 5 bases and 10 bases, there was a span of 17 bases. CDR3 length: 14 amino acids. Study-wide results and caveats: Those out-of-frame alpha sequences shared by twins showed an excess of low generation probability.

TCRdb re-called the 5' RACE reads through MiXCR, storing one row per CDR3 protein. The sample holds 400,000 or so distinct CDR3 sequences, roughly 9% seen once. The chain recombines TRBV7-9 with TRBJ1-4; D is unresolved. The source material was naive T cells sorted from blood. This clonotype was sampled from a woman between 45 and 65 years old in good health. This CDR3 is CASSAPTPRGKLFF. CDR3 DNA sequence: TGTGCCAGCAGCGCCCCCACTCCCAGAGGAAAACTGTTTTTT.